The 23 T cell receptor beta chains given below trace back to one sample, sequenced in a study of T cell repertoires in aging, cancer and after chemotherapy. A mixed TRB-A/B primer pool amplified rearranged TRB by multiplex touch-down PCR. Using its own MiXCR run on the multiplex PCR reads, TCRdb lists one record per CDR3 protein. Of 1,700 or so distinct CDR3 sequences in the sample, around a third were seen once. Peripheral blood genomic DNA, not sorted cells or RNA, was the template. Sequencing was performed on blood. The receptors stem from a human donor with a blood cancer.

This clonotype rates as large. This chain connects TRBV6-5 to TRBJ2-7, with 10 bases identical to TRBD2. V shed 5 bases, J shed 2 bases, and the junction held 9 bases outside the gene matches. The CDR3 sequence is 16 residues long. Germline V gene lookup returns CDR1 MNHEY and CDR2 SVGAGI. In nucleotides, the CDR3 is TGTGCCAGCAGTCGCGGACTAGCGGCGACAACCTACGAGCAGTACTTC. It yields the protein CASSRGLAATTYEQYF.

This clonotype is large within its sample. The V call is TRBV30, the J call TRBJ2-1, with a tentative D call TRBD2 (6 bases). CDR3 length equals 13 residues. V was clipped by 8 bases and J by 10 bases, with 21 bases between them. CDR1 and CDR2 (germline): GTSNPN, SVGIG (reference sequence). CDR3 coding DNA: TGTGCCCGGCAGGGCCATGGAGGGAGGGAGCAGTTCTTC. This codes for CARQGHGGREQFF.

This clonotype is labeled large. The V and J genes are TRBV6-5 and TRBJ2-2, with TRBD2 matching over 12 bases. The CDR3 sequence is 17 residues long. V was clipped by 2 bases and J by 4 bases; unmatched bases: 5. The germline V gene encodes CDR1 MNHEY and CDR2 SVGAGI. The CDR3 loop is CASSYTSGGRITGELFF. CDR3 bases: TGTGCCAGCAGTTACACTAGCGGGGGGAGGATCACCGGGGAGCTGTTTTTT.

The gene calls are TRBV28 and TRBJ2-7; no clear D. The CDR3 totals 12 residues. V lost 0 bases and J 3 bases, leaving 3 bases between the germline ends. Per germline, CDR1 MDHEN and CDR2 SYDVKM. In DNA form, the CDR3 reads TGTGCCAGCAGTTTATGGGTCTACGAGCAGTACTTC. This translates into CASSLWVYEQYF.

In this sample, this clonotype is medium-sized. The rearrangement uses TRBV19 and TRBJ2-1; possibly TRBD1 or TRBD2 for D (5 bases each). V lost 1 base and J 10 bases, leaving 11 bases between the germline ends. Germline loops: CDR1 LNHDA, CDR2 SQIVND (reference sequence). The CDR3 length is 13 residues. The CDR3 spells CASSIVRGPEQFF. CDR3 nucleotide sequence: TGTGCCAGTAGTATAGTTCGGGGACCCGAGCAGTTCTTC.

This clonotype was seen only a few times. The rearrangement uses TRBV5-1 and TRBJ2-5, with 8 bases lining up with TRBD1. The V gene end was trimmed by 4 bases and the J gene end by 1 base; junction bases not matched to a gene: 3. The CDR3 sequence is 14 residues long. Germline assignment: CDR1 SGHRS and CDR2 YFSETQ. The CDR3 DNA reads as TGCGCCAGCAGCCTTACAGGGGGCCAAGAGACCCAGTACTTC. This codes for CASSLTGGQETQYF. The complete variable domain, with remaining parts taken from reference TRBV5-1 and TRBJ2-5, reads KAGVTQTPRYLIKTRGQQVTLSCSPISGHRSVSWYQQTPGQGLQFLFEYFSETQRNKGNFPGRFSGRQFSNSRSEMNVSTLELGDSALYLCASSLTGGQETQYFGPGTRLLVL.

By share, this clonotype ranks as large. The V gene is TRBV27, the J gene TRBJ1-6; TRBD1 aligns across 8 bases. The CDR3 consists of 16 residues. CDR1 and CDR2 from the germline V gene are MNHEY and SMNVEV (reference sequence). Trimming cost V 6 bases and J 11 bases; bases outside gene matches: 15. The DNA for the CDR3 is TGTGCCAGCAGACGTGTGATGGGACAGGTCGGAACACCCCTCCACTTT. As protein: CASRRVMGQVGTPLHF.

The V and J genes are TRBV6-5 and TRBJ1-2; 10 bases are shared with TRBD1. The CDR3 runs to 14 residues. The germline gives CDR1 MNHEY, CDR2 SVGAGI. Trimming took 4 bases from V and 8 from J; bases not matched to a gene: 7. CDR3 DNA: TGTGCCAGCAGTTCGACCGGGACAGGGGAAGGCTACACCTTC. It encodes CASSSTGTGEGYTF.

This clonotype qualifies as medium-sized. This chain joins TRBV30 and TRBJ2-1, with TRBD2 matching over 8 bases. Germline-derived CDR1 and CDR2 are GTSNPN and SVGIG (reference sequence). The CDR3 is 16 residues long. With 4 bases clipped from V and 1 base from J, the junction kept 9 bases outside the gene matches. The CDR3 region has the DNA TGTGCCTGGACCCGTGGGACTAGTGGATCCTACAATGAGCAGTTCTTC. Translating gives CAWTRGTSGSYNEQFF. The whole variable domain, filled in from reference TRBV30 and TRBJ2-1, reads SQTIHQWPATLVQPVGSPLSLECTVEGTSNPNLYWYRQAAGRGLQLLFYSVGIGQISSEVPQNLSASRPQDRQFILSSKKLLLSDSGFYLCAWTRGTSGSYNEQFFGPGTRLTVL.

In its sample, this clonotype is large. This chain connects TRBV29-1 to TRBJ1-3; D call uncertain. Germline V gives CDR1 SQVTM, CDR2 ANQGSEA. The CDR3 runs 15 residues. The V and J ends lost 0 bases and 4 bases respectively, with 13 bases between them. Written as DNA, the CDR3 is TGCAGCGTTGAAGATCAAGAGTCCTTCGGAAACACCATATATTTT. Its translation: CSVEDQESFGNTIYF.

This clonotype is large (0.1 to 1%) by share. The chain carries TRBV24-1 and TRBJ2-3; D is ambiguous. The V and J ends lost 5 bases and 1 base respectively, with 6 bases between them. CDR1 is KGHDR and CDR2 is SFDVKD in the germline V gene. This CDR3 is 13 amino acids long. The CDR3, as DNA: TGTGCCACCAGTGGTCCGGGCACAGATACGCAGTATTTT. Translated, it gives CATSGPGTDTQYF.

This clonotype was counted between two and nine times. The gene calls are TRBV18 and TRBJ1-4; the match to TRBD1 covers 7 bases. Germline V gives CDR1 KGHSH, CDR2 LQKENI. V was clipped by 5 bases and J by 0 bases; unmatched bases: 9. The CDR3 is made up of 17 amino acids. CDR3 sequence: CASSERDSSATNEKLFF. The CDR3 DNA reads as TGTGCCAGCTCAGAACGGGACAGCTCAGCAACTAATGAAAAACTGTTTTTT.

By its share, this clonotype is large (0.1 to 1%). The J gene is TRBJ1-6, the V gene TRBV27, with D tentatively TRBD1 (5 bases). Trimming took 5 bases from V and 8 from J, leaving 10 bases between them. CDR1 is MNHEY and CDR2 is SMNVEV in the germline V gene (reference sequence). The CDR3 covers 13 residues. Here the CDR3 reads CASSRGRYSPLHF. Written as DNA, the CDR3 is TGTGCCAGCAGTAGGGGACGTTATTCACCCCTCCACTTT.

Concerning this clonotype: A much larger clonotype is one base distant, so this may be a read error. The chain recombines TRBV12-3 or TRBV12-4 with TRBJ2-7; TRBD1 agrees at 7 bases. The CDR3 length is 15 residues. The CDR3 region has the DNA TGTGCCAGCAGTTTAGGACAGGGCCCCCTCTACGAGAAGTACTTC. Translation: CASSLGQGPLYEKYF.

On this clonotype itself: Its ends do not fully match the called genes, so a read error is possible. The gene calls are TRBV20-1 and TRBJ2-2; TRBD1 matches 9 bases. This CDR3 contains 14 residues. The V gene's germline CDR1 is DFQATT and CDR2 SNEGSKA (reference sequence). The CDR3 nucleotides read TGCAGTGCTTGGGACAGGGCGACCACCGGGGAGCTGGTTTTT. This gives the protein CSAWDRATTGELVF.

The V gene is TRBV5-1, the J gene TRBJ1-1; 10 bases line up with TRBD1. Trimming at V came to 4 bases and at J to 5 bases, leaving 8 bases not matched to a gene. Per germline, CDR1 SGHRS and CDR2 YFSETQ. There are 15 residues in the CDR3. CDR3 coding DNA: TGCGCCAGCAGCACCGAGACAGGGGGCCGTACTGAAGCTTTCTTT. The encoded protein is CASSTETGGRTEAFF.

This chain's CDR3 is CASSVRQGVGEAEAFF. The CDR3 DNA reads as TGTGCCAGTAGTGTGAGACAGGGGGTCGGGGAGGCTGAAGCTTTCTTT. The chain joins TRBV19 to TRBJ1-1; TRBD1 matches at 9 bases. The CDR3 covers 16 residues. V lost 5 bases, J lost 6 bases, and 13 bases stayed unmatched. Germline CDR1 LNHDA, CDR2 SQIVND (reference sequence).

The V and J genes are TRBV5-1 and TRBJ2-5; 7 nucleotides agree with TRBD2. V lost 6 bases, J lost 1 base, and 9 bases stayed unmatched. Germline loops: CDR1 SGHRS, CDR2 YFSETQ. This CDR3 region has 15 residues. CDR3 in amino acids: CASTLGAGPQETQYF. The CDR3 bases are TGCGCCAGCACCCTTGGAGCGGGACCCCAAGAGACCCAGTACTTC.

This chain uses TRBV6-1 with TRBJ2-7; a weak D match, TRBD1 (6 bases). V was trimmed by 5 bases and J by 4 bases, leaving 15 bases between them. The CDR3 extends over 14 amino acids. Looked up from germline, CDR1 is MNHNS and CDR2 is SASEGT. The CDR3 region has the DNA TGTGCCAGCAGTCCGCGACAGGTTCGGTACGAGCAGTACTTC. It translates to CASSPRQVRYEQYF.

The chain has TRBV12-3 or TRBV12-4 and TRBJ1-2, with D possibly TRBD1 on 6 matching bases. This CDR3 comprises 14 residues. V was shortened by 6 bases and J by 2 bases, with 13 bases between the two germline ends. This chain's CDR3 is CASSSTGSNYGYTF. CDR3 nucleotides: TGTGCCAGCAGCTCGACAGGATCAAACTATGGCTACACCTTC.

Relative to its sample, this clonotype is large (0.1 to 1%). The CDR3 loop reads CSAGHDEQYF. In DNA, the CDR3 is TGCAGTGCTGGACACGACGAGCAGTACTTC. The gene calls are TRBV29-1 and TRBJ2-7; D might be TRBD1 (5 bases). This CDR3 is 10 amino acids long. The germline CDR1 and CDR2 sequences are SQVTM and ANQGSEA.

In regard to this clonotype: The junction departs from germline at one end; a sequencing error may be responsible. V and J are TRBV5-6 and TRBJ1-2, with a tentative D call TRBD1 (5 bases). Per the germline V gene, CDR1 is SGHDT and CDR2 is YYEEEE. This CDR3 contains 15 residues. As DNA, the CDR3 is TGTGACAGCAGCTCTGCAGGGTTCCGCGTCGATGGCTACACCTTC. This gives the protein CDSSSAGFRVDGYTF.

This clonotype is medium-sized. The V gene is TRBV10-3, the J gene TRBJ1-2, with D hard to call. V dropped 7 bases and J dropped 4 bases, with 10 bases sitting between them. Per germline, CDR1 ENHRY and CDR2 SYGVKD. This CDR3 has 12 residues. Written as DNA, the CDR3 is TGTGCCATCACCCCAGGACCCTATGGCTACACCTTC. Translating it yields CAITPGPYGYTF.